This T cell receptor beta chain was obtained from a study of early T cells in non-severe SARS-CoV-2 infection. Study at large: Whole-blood bulk RNA, unsorted, was sequenced, and chains were unpaired. Findings and limits, study-wide: Anti-spike CD8 specificities were favored by VDJdb matching, whose results missed private and CD4 specificities.

CDR3 length equals 13 residues. With 7 bases removed from V and 4 bases from J, the gap between germline ends came to 11 bases. Germline CDR1 reads MNHEY; CDR2 reads SVGEGT. The TCR library protocol attached unique molecular identifiers to the individual cDNA molecules. Via MiXCR, TCRdb re-called the 5' RACE reads, giving one row per CDR3 protein. This table holds about 71,000 distinct CDR3 sequences, roughly 13% found once. In the case of this clonotype: Its antigen remains unknown.

V gene TRBV6-2 or TRBV6-3 combines with J gene TRBJ2-1, with D possibly being TRBD1 or TRBD2 (5 bases each). Sequences were obtained from whole blood. This receptor was obtained from an adult who was a healthcare worker with PCR-confirmed SARS-CoV-2 infection or an uninfected control (not recorded which). The CDR3 spells CASIGATYNEQFF. In DNA form, the CDR3 reads TGTGCCAGCATCGGGGCAACTTACAATGAGCAGTTCTTC.